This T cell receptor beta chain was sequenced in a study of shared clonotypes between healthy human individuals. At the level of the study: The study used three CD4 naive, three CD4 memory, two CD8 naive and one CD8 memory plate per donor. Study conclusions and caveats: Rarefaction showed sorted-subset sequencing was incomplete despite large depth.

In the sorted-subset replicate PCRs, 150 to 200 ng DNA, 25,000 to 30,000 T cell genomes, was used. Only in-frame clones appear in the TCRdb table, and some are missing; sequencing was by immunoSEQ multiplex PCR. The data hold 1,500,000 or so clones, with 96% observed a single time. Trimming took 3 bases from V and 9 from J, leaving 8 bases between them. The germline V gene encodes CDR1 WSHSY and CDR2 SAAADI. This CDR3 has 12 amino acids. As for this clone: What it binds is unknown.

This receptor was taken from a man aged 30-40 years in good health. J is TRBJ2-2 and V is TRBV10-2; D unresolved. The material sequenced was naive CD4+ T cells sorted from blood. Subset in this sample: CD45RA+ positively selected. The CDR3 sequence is CASSERVRELFF. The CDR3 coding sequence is TGCGCCAGCAGTGAAAGGGTCCGGGAGCTGTTTTTT.